This record looks at one T cell receptor beta chain sequence and its context. This sample stems from a study of cytomegalovirus exposure and HLA in healthy donors. TCRdb's table, derived via immunoSEQ multiplex PCR, lists solely in-frame clones and lacks some. This table holds more than 250,000 clones, 87% found once. Trimming pared 6 bases from V and 7 bases from J, leaving 16 bases between. CDR1 KGHSH and CDR2 LQKENI come from the germline V gene. The CDR3 has 14 amino acids. The material sequenced was PBMCs. This clonotype was sampled from a woman in her thirties in good health and CMV-seropositive. This rearrangement joins TRBV18 to TRBJ1-5; the D is unclear. In nucleotides, the CDR3 is TGTGCCAGCTCCCCTACACACAACGACCAGCCCCAGCATTTT. Its translation: CASSPTHNDQPQHF.